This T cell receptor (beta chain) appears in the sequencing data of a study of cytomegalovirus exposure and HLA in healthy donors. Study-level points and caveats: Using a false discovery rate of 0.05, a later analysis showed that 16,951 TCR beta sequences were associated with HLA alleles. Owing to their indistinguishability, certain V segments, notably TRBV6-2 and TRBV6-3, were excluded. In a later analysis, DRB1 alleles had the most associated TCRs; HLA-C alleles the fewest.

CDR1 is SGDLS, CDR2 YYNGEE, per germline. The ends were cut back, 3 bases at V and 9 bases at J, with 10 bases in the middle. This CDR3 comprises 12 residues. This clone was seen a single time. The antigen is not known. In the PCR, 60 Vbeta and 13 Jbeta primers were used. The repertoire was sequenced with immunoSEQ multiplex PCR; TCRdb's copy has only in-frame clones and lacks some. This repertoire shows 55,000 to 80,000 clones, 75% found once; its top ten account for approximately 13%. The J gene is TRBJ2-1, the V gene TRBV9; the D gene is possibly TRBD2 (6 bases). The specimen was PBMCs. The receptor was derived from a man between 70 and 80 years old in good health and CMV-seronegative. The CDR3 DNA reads TGTGCCAGCAGCGCCCGGGAGTTTGAGCAGTTCTTC. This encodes CASSAREFEQFF.